One and the same sample provided the 2 T cell receptor beta chains below, sequenced in a study of T cells in Graves' hyperthyroidism and ophthalmopathy. RNA transcripts gave rise to amplified TCR beta CDR3 regions. The study used the HTBI primer set for a first-round RT-PCR of the TCR CDR3. Via MiXCR, TCRdb re-called the multiplex PCR reads, giving one row per CDR3 protein. The table lists some 760,000 distinct CDR3 sequences, 14% of them singletons. The sequencing sample was made of blood. These receptors all come from a woman aged 18-29 years with Graves' hyperthyroidism.

V gene TRBV27 combines with J gene TRBJ2-2; D is undetermined. The CDR3 is 13 residues long. Looked up from germline, CDR1 is MNHEY and CDR2 is SMNVEV (reference sequence). Trimming stripped 3 bases from V and 7 bases from J, with 9 bases between. CDR3 residues: CASSFLPFGELFF. In DNA form, the CDR3 reads TGTGCCAGCAGTTTTCTTCCCTTCGGGGAGCTGTTTTTT.

In nucleotides, the CDR3 is TGTGCCAGCAGCCGGGAGGGACAGGGCCTGGGACAGCCCCAGCATTTT. Protein sequence: CASSREGQGLGQPQHF. The chain uses TRBV11-2 and TRBJ1-5; TRBD1 matches 9 bases. Trimming removed 5 bases from V and 7 bases from J; junction bases left unmatched: 12. Germline V CDR1 and CDR2: SGHAT, FQNNGV. The CDR3 loop spans 16 amino acids.